A single sample is the source of the 16 T cell receptor beta chains below, sequenced in a study of blood T cell repertoires in COVID-19 (dated by TCRdb to about 2020). The library was produced with the immunoSEQ multiplex PCR assay. TCRdb obtained this table from immuneACCESS and retained in-frame rearrangements with V and J assigned. These tables miss some clones; where compared with another copy, unresolved V genes account for less than half of the shortfall, and the remainder is unexplained. In this sample the table shows around 220,000 clones, 75% to 95% of which occur a single time. Around 1.8% of the sample belongs to the ten largest clones. Sequenced input: PBMCs or T cells enriched from blood (not recorded which). These receptors were obtained from a woman aged 18-29 years who had recovered from COVID-19.

The chain recombines TRBV7-3 with TRBJ1-2, with D possibly matching TRBD1 (6 bases). CDR1 and CDR2 from the germline V gene are SGHTA and FQGTGA. V shed 5 bases and J shed 7 bases, with 29 bases lying between them. This CDR3 comprises 18 residues. In DNA, the CDR3 is TGTGCCAGCAGCACCCTTTCGGTCTACAGGGTACCGCTTACTGGCTACACCTTC. This sequence encodes CASSTLSVYRVPLTGYTF.

The V call is TRBV19, the J call TRBJ1-2; 7 bases fit TRBD1. The V and J ends lost 7 bases and 6 bases, in that order; junction bases with no gene match: 8. The germline V gene has CDR1 LNHDA and CDR2 SQIVND (reference sequence). The CDR3 has 13 residues. This chain's CDR3 is CASMRGQGDGYTF. CDR3 bases: TGTGCCAGTATGAGAGGCCAGGGGGATGGCTACACCTTC.

The chain uses TRBV14 and TRBJ1-3; D is undetermined. The CDR3 totals 17 residues. The V gene lost 1 base and the J gene lost 4 bases, with 17 bases spanning the gap. From germline, CDR1 is SGHDN and CDR2 FVKESK. The CDR3 bases are TGTGCCAGCAGCCAAGGGTTTTACGAGTTCTTCGGAAACACCATATATTTT. Protein sequence: CASSQGFYEFFGNTIYF.

This clone occurred once. The chain is built from TRBV12-5 and TRBJ1-5, with D perhaps matching TRBD1 (5 bases). The CDR3 covers 15 residues. In germline, CDR1 is LGHNT, CDR2 FRNRAP. V was shortened by 7 bases and J by 0 bases, with 13 bases between the two germline ends. The CDR3 DNA is TGTGCTAGTGAAGGCGACAGCGTTAGCAATCAGCCCCAGCATTTT. This gives the protein CASEGDSVSNQPQHF.

This rearrangement joins TRBV5-5 to TRBJ2-7; TRBD2 agrees at 9 bases. J lost 3 bases, V lost 4 bases, and 5 bases had no gene match. Germline assignment: CDR1 SGHKS and CDR2 YYEKEE (reference sequence). This CDR3 spans 14 amino acids. CDR3 protein: CASSNSGGFYEQYF. The CDR3 nucleotides are TGTGCCAGCAGCAATAGCGGGGGCTTCTACGAGCAGTACTTC.

The V call is TRBV19, the J call TRBJ1-5; TRBD1 agrees at 7 bases. CDR1 and CDR2 from the germline V gene are LNHDA and SQIVND (reference sequence). V dropped 3 bases and J dropped 4; count of bases not matched to a gene: 6. This CDR3 is 15 amino acids long. CDR3 DNA: TGTGCCAGTAGTATGGAGGACAGGAGGAATCAGCCCCAGCATTTT. Encoded protein: CASSMEDRRNQPQHF.

This clone showed up just a few times. The chain combines TRBV7-3 with TRBJ2-2, with D possibly being TRBD1 (5 bases). V was clipped by 1 base and J by 6 bases, with 15 bases between them. Germline V gives CDR1 SGHTA, CDR2 FQGTGA. This CDR3 region has 16 residues. The CDR3 spells CASSLSQGPRAGELFF. CDR3 DNA: TGTGCCAGCAGCTTAAGTCAGGGTCCCCGCGCCGGGGAGCTGTTTTTT.

The chain recombines TRBV3-1 (or the pseudogene TRBV3-2) with TRBJ2-5, with D perhaps matching TRBD1 (8 bases). Trimming removed 7 bases at V and 5 bases at J, with 23 bases between. Germline V gives CDR1 LGHDT, CDR2 YNNKEL (reference sequence). The CDR3 contains 16 residues. Here the CDR3 reads CASTVSLQGGVETQYF. The CDR3 bases are TGTGCCAGCACCGTGTCCCTACAGGGGGGGGTGGAGACCCAGTACTTC.

This rearrangement joins TRBV10-1 to TRBJ2-5; 8 nucleotides agree with TRBD2. The germline V gene has CDR1 WNHNN and CDR2 SYGVQD (reference sequence). The CDR3 length is 15 residues. J gave up 6 bases and V 6 bases, and 12 bases lay outside the gene matches. The CDR3 DNA is TGCGCCAGCAGCCCCGGGGGGGGGTCGGGAAAGACCCAGTACTTC. Translation: CASSPGGGSGKTQYF.

V gene TRBV7-8 combines with J gene TRBJ2-7; perhaps TRBD1 as D (5 bases). The CDR3 extends over 13 amino acids. Looked up from germline, CDR1 is SGHVS and CDR2 is FQNEAQ. Trimming cost V 1 base and J 2 bases, with 6 bases left between them. CDR3 region: CASSLGTTYEQYF. CDR3 DNA sequence: TGTGCCAGCAGCTTAGGGACAACCTACGAGCAGTACTTC.

This chain joins TRBV27 and TRBJ2-7; 7 bases align to TRBD2. CDR3 length equals 15 residues. J lost 3 bases, V lost 8 bases, and 13 bases had no gene match. The germline gives CDR1 MNHEY, CDR2 SMNVEV (reference sequence). The CDR3, as DNA: TGTGCCAGCCAAGCCGAGGCGGGGGTAGTCTACGAGCAGTACTTC. Protein: CASQAEAGVVYEQYF.

The chain is built from TRBV19 and TRBJ2-3; 10 bases agree with TRBD2. Losses at the gene ends were 6 bases for V and 0 bases for J; bases not matched to a gene: 0. This CDR3 spans 14 amino acids. Germline values: CDR1 LNHDA, CDR2 SQIVND (reference sequence). This CDR3 reads CASRGLASTDTQYF. The CDR3 DNA reads TGTGCCAGTAGGGGACTAGCGAGCACAGATACGCAGTATTTT.

The genes are TRBV9 and TRBJ2-1; D is perhaps TRBD2 (6 bases). Trimming took 0 bases from V and 9 from J, leaving 22 bases between them. This CDR3 region has 17 residues. Germline V lookup: CDR1 SGDLS, CDR2 YYNGEE. CDR3 sequence: CASSVDLSVGRRGEQFF. DNA of the CDR3: TGTGCCAGCAGCGTAGATCTGAGCGTAGGGAGGAGGGGTGAGCAGTTCTTC.

This clone came up many times. This chain joins TRBV6-4 and TRBJ2-6; D is possibly TRBD1 (5 bases). The CDR3 runs to 15 residues. From germline, CDR1 is MRHNA and CDR2 SNTAGT. V lost 2 bases and J lost 0, with 5 bases in between. CDR3 DNA: TGTGCCAGCAGTGACGACAGCTCTGGGGCCAACGTCCTGACTTTC. Residues: CASSDDSSGANVLTF.

Only one count was recorded for this clone. This sequence joins TRBV6-5 and TRBJ2-7; 7 nucleotides align to TRBD1. The CDR3 has 14 residues. Unmatched junction bases numbered 4, after V lost 2 bases and J lost 3 bases. CDR1 and CDR2 from the germline V gene are MNHEY and SVGAGI. The DNA for the CDR3 is TGTGCCAGCAGTTACACCCGACAGGGCTACGAGCAGTACTTC. Encoded protein: CASSYTRQGYEQYF.

The chain is built from TRBV24-1 and TRBJ1-5; TRBD1 might be the D (5 bases). CDR1 KGHDR and CDR2 SFDVKD come from the germline V gene. This CDR3 comprises 15 residues. Trimming took off 5 bases at V and 9 bases at J, with 19 bases between the two ends. The CDR3 is CATSAPDGPGGPQHF. The CDR3 DNA sequence: TGTGCCACCAGTGCCCCGGACGGTCCCGGGGGGCCCCAGCATTTT.